This T cell receptor (beta chain) was recovered during a study of blood T cell repertoires in COVID-19. This CDR3 spans 15 amino acids. Trimming took 4 bases from V and 1 from J, leaving 13 bases between them. Per germline, CDR1 LGHNA and CDR2 YSLEER. Clones were sequenced by immunoSEQ multiplex PCR, and TCRdb holds only the in-frame ones, with some missing. The repertoire holds roughly 190,000 clones, with about 88% as singletons. The sequenced material came from peripheral blood. The sequence was obtained from a woman aged 35 to 49 who had recovered from COVID-19. The V gene is TRBV4-3, the J gene TRBJ1-1; D gene unclear. CDR3 in amino acids: CASSPERTPNTEAFF. CDR3 bases: TGCGCCAGCAGCCCCGAGCGAACCCCGAACACTGAAGCTTTCTTT.